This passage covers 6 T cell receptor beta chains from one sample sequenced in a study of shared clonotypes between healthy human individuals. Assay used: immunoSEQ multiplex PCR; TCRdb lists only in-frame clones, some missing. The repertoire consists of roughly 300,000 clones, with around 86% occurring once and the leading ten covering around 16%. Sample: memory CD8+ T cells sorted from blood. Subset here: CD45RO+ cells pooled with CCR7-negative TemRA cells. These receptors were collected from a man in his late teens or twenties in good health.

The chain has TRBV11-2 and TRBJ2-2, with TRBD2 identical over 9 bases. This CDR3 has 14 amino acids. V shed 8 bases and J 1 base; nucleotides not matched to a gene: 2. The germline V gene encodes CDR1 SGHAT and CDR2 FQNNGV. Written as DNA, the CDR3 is TGTGCCAGCCGACTAGCGGTGAACACCGGGGAGCTGTTTTTT. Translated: CASRLAVNTGELFF.

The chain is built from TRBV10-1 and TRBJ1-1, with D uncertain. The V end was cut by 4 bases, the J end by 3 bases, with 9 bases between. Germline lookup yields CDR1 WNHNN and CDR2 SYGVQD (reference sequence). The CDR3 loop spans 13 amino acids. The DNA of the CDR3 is TGCGCCAGCAGTGCCGGAGGATACACTGAAGCTTTCTTT. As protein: CASSAGGYTEAFF.

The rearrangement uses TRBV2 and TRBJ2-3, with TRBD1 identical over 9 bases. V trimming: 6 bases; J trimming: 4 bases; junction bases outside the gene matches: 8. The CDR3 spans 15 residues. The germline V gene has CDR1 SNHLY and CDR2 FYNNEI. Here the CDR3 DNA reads TGTGCCAGCAGCCCCGGGACAGGGAATTCAGATACGCAGTATTTT. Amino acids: CASSPGTGNSDTQYF.

The CDR3 sequence is CARTRDSYYGYTF. In nucleotides, the CDR3 is TGTGCCAGAACACGCGATTCGTACTATGGCTACACCTTC. The V and J genes are TRBV5-3 and TRBJ1-2; no definite D call. TRBV5-3 is reported as an ORF; its role is uncertain. V lost 6 bases and J lost 3, with 12 bases in between. The CDR3 length is 13 residues.

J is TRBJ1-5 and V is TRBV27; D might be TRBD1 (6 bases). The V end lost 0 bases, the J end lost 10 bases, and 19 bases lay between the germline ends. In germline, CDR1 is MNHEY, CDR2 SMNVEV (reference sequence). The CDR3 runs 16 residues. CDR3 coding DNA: TGTGCCAGCAGTTTATCGTCAGGGGAGCTGTTTCTACCCCAGCATTTT. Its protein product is CASSLSSGELFLPQHF.

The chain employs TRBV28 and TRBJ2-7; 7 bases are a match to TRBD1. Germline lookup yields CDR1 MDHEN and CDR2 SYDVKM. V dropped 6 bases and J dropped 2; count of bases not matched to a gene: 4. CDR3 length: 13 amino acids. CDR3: CASRSGTAYEQYF. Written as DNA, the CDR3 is TGTGCCAGCAGGTCCGGGACAGCCTACGAGCAGTACTTC.